The source of this TCR beta chain is a study of T-cell reconstitution after alpha-beta-depleted transplantation in children. The TCRbeta library incorporated unique molecular identifiers. MiXCR, applied by TCRdb to the PCR reads, yields one record per CDR3 protein. The sample lists some 550,000 distinct CDR3 sequences; roughly 18% were seen once. This clonotype was picked up a small number of times. Sequences were derived from PBMCs from the stem cell graft donor, sampled from the stem cell graft. This sequence was found in a human donor who donated a stem cell graft to a child with acute lymphoblastic leukemia.

CDR3: CASGPGQQFF. The CDR3, as DNA: TGTGCCAGCGGTCCAGGCCAGCAGTTCTTC. The chain has TRBV12-3 or TRBV12-4 and TRBJ2-1; D is undetermined. The CDR3 is made up of 10 amino acids. V was shortened by 8 bases and J by 11 bases, with 10 bases between the two germline ends.